The 23 T cell receptor beta chains in this list originate from one sample, sequenced in a study of blood T cell repertoires in COVID-19. Profiling relied on immunoSEQ multiplex PCR, and the TCRdb table lists in-frame clones only, not all of them. Seen here are around 460,000 clones, roughly 90% observed once, and the top ten hold 0.8% to 1%. The sample was peripheral blood. The receptors were sampled from a man younger than 35 with COVID-19, enrolled during active disease.

Only a few counts were recorded for this clone. This chain joins TRBV7-9 and TRBJ1-2; D might be TRBD1 (5 bases). The CDR3 is 16 amino acids. V dropped 5 bases and J dropped 4 bases, with 20 bases sitting between them. CDR1 and CDR2 from the germline V gene are SEHNR and FQNEAQ (reference sequence). The CDR3 reads CASSQGWDGRPYGYTF. The CDR3 coding sequence is TGTGCCAGCAGCCAAGGCTGGGACGGGAGGCCCTATGGCTACACCTTC.

The V and J genes are TRBV9 and TRBJ1-6; D perhaps matches TRBD1 (5 bases). This CDR3 region has 14 residues. The V end lost 3 bases, the J end lost 6 bases, and 10 bases lay between the germline ends. In germline, CDR1 is SGDLS, CDR2 YYNGEE. CDR3 in amino acids: CASSAGGGNSPLHF. The CDR3 region has the DNA TGTGCCAGCAGCGCCGGGGGGGGTAATTCACCCCTCCACTTT.

V usage is TRBV4-1 and J usage is TRBJ1-6; 7 nucleotides agree with TRBD1. This CDR3 region has 14 residues. J was trimmed by 14 bases and V by 7 bases; bases with no gene match: 14. CDR1 and CDR2 (germline): MGHRA, YSYEKL. CDR3 in amino acids: CASTTKTGYLSLHF. The CDR3 nucleotides are TGCGCCAGCACCACTAAGACAGGGTACCTTTCCCTCCACTTT.

This chain uses TRBV7-6 with TRBJ2-7, with D tentatively TRBD1 (5 bases). CDR1 and CDR2 from the germline V gene are SGHVS and FNYEAQ. V was trimmed by 3 bases and J by 6 bases, leaving 12 bases between them. The CDR3 sequence is 13 residues long. CDR3 DNA sequence: TGTGCCAGCAGCTTCGCAGGGTCTGCCGAGCAGTACTTC. As protein: CASSFAGSAEQYF.

The genes are TRBV3-1 (or the pseudogene TRBV3-2) and TRBJ2-7; weak D call: TRBD2 (5 bases). The CDR3 is made up of 13 amino acids. Trimming pared 2 bases from V and 3 bases from J, leaving 8 bases between. In germline, CDR1 is LGHDT, CDR2 YNNKEL (reference sequence). The CDR3 nucleotides are TGTGCCAGCAGCCAATACAGCGGCTACGAGCAGTACTTC. Protein: CASSQYSGYEQYF.

This chain connects TRBV19 to TRBJ1-6, with 11 positions matching TRBD1. J lost 10 bases, V lost 5 bases, and 4 bases had no gene match. CDR1 LNHDA and CDR2 SQIVND come from the germline V gene (reference sequence). This CDR3 is 14 amino acids long. The CDR3 DNA reads as TGTGCCAGTAGTGTGGACAGGGGGCGGTCACCCCTCCACTTT. It codes for CASSVDRGRSPLHF.

The chain couples TRBV5-4 to TRBJ1-2; D remains unclear. Looked up from germline, CDR1 is SGHNT and CDR2 is YYREEE (reference sequence). This CDR3 is 13 amino acids long. V was trimmed by 0 bases and J by 4 bases, leaving 7 bases between them. The CDR3 DNA reads TGTGCCAGCAGCTTGGACAGATTCTATGGCTACACCTTC. Its protein product is CASSLDRFYGYTF.

The chain couples TRBV20-1 to TRBJ1-4; D is undetermined. V dropped 3 bases and J dropped 9 bases, with 14 bases sitting between them. The germline CDR1 and CDR2 sequences are DFQATT and SNEGSKA (reference sequence). This CDR3 region has 13 residues. CDR3 region: CSASEAQSQKLFF. The CDR3 DNA is TGCAGTGCTAGTGAGGCACAGAGTCAAAAACTGTTTTTT.

CDR3 coding DNA: TGTGCCAGTAGTATAGTCCCATCCTCTGGGGCCAACGTCCTGACTTTC. Translating gives CASSIVPSSGANVLTF. The rearrangement joins TRBV19 to TRBJ2-6; D gene unclear. The length of the CDR3 is 16 residues. The germline V and J ends were trimmed by 1 base and 0 bases, with 7 bases remaining between them. CDR1 and CDR2 from the germline V gene are LNHDA and SQIVND (reference sequence).

The V gene is TRBV24-1, the J gene TRBJ2-1, with 10 bases matching TRBD2. Per germline, CDR1 KGHDR and CDR2 SFDVKD. This CDR3 has 17 amino acids. The ends lost 3 bases at V and 8 bases at J; junction bases unmatched: 12. In DNA, the CDR3 is TGTGCCACCAGTGATCAAAAGCGGGAGGGCTTTATCCATGAGCAGTTCTTC. This gives the protein CATSDQKREGFIHEQFF.

The chain joins TRBV20-1 to TRBJ2-1; D may be TRBD2 (6 bases). V lost 3 bases and J lost 2, with 14 bases in between. Germline CDR1 reads DFQATT; CDR2 reads SNEGSKA (reference sequence). The CDR3 contains 15 residues. Here the CDR3 DNA reads TGCAGTGCTAGTGGGTCGGGGGAAACCTACAATGAGCAGTTCTTC. Residues: CSASGSGETYNEQFF.

The rearrangement uses TRBV11-3 and TRBJ2-5; 9 bases are shared with TRBD1. Germline lookup yields CDR1 SGHNT and CDR2 YENEEA. V trimming: 2 bases; J trimming: 2 bases; junction bases outside the gene matches: 3. The CDR3 is 15 residues long. The CDR3 DNA is TGTGCCAGCAGCTTATACAGGGGGCGGCAAGAGACCCAGTACTTC. As protein: CASSLYRGRQETQYF.

About this clone: Other DNA sequences in this sample translate to the same CDR3. This chain's CDR3 is CASSDYSSGLKYF. CDR3 in DNA: TGTGCCAGCAGTGATTATAGTAGCGGCCTTAAGTACTTC. The chain links TRBV25-1 to TRBJ2-7, with D possibly TRBD2 on 6 matching bases. Germline CDR1 reads MGHDK; CDR2 reads SYGVNS. V shed 3 bases and J shed 11 bases, with 17 bases lying between them. The CDR3 runs 13 residues.

The rearrangement links TRBV4-1 to TRBJ2-5, with D maybe TRBD1 (5 bases). This CDR3 is built from 15 residues. V was clipped by 1 base and J by 5 bases, with 14 bases between them. Germline-derived CDR1 and CDR2 are MGHRA and YSYEKL. In DNA form, the CDR3 reads TGCGCCAGCAGCCAAGGTTACAGGACCTCGGAGACCCAGTACTTC. It encodes CASSQGYRTSETQYF.

The chain employs TRBV2 and TRBJ1-1; 10 bases agree with TRBD1. Germline V gene sequence: CDR1 SNHLY, CDR2 FYNNEI. With V trimmed by 11 bases and J by 3 bases, 3 bases remained unmatched. The CDR3 contains 12 residues. Here the CDR3 reads CAGGQGYTEAFF. In nucleotides, the CDR3 is TGTGCCGGGGGACAGGGGTACACTGAAGCTTTCTTT.

The count of this clone is one. The V and J genes are TRBV11-2 and TRBJ2-1, with 7 bases lining up with TRBD2. Trimming cost V 5 bases and J 1 base; bases outside gene matches: 8. This CDR3 is built from 16 residues. Germline V gene lookup returns CDR1 SGHAT and CDR2 FQNNGV. The CDR3: CASSPASGISYNEQFF. The CDR3 bases are TGTGCCAGCAGCCCCGCTAGCGGAATTTCCTACAATGAGCAGTTCTTC.

This clone was recorded a few times. This chain connects TRBV6-2 or TRBV6-3 to TRBJ2-3; the D gene is possibly TRBD2 (5 bases). The ends were cut back, 5 bases at V and 3 bases at J, with 6 bases in the middle. The CDR3 contains 12 residues. CDR1 MNHEY and CDR2 SVGEGT come from the germline V gene. In nucleotides, the CDR3 is TGTGCCAGCAGTCCGGGGACAGATACGCAGTATTTT. Translating gives CASSPGTDTQYF.

The chain recombines TRBV20-1 with TRBJ2-1; D may be TRBD1 (6 bases). There are 11 residues in the CDR3. V lost 4 bases and J 9 bases, leaving 10 bases between the germline ends. Germline V gene sequence: CDR1 DFQATT, CDR2 SNEGSKA (reference sequence). CDR3 in amino acids: CSAKGVAEQFF. Here the CDR3 DNA reads TGCAGTGCTAAGGGGGTAGCTGAGCAGTTCTTC.

The chain carries TRBV29-1 and TRBJ1-1; D not certain. This CDR3 has 12 residues. Germline assignment: CDR1 SQVTM and CDR2 ANQGSEA. V gave up 8 bases and J gave up 4 bases, with 14 bases separating them. CDR3 sequence reads: CSSSEGATEAFF. The CDR3 DNA follows: TGCAGCTCTTCTGAGGGTGCCACTGAAGCTTTCTTT.

CDR3 sequence: CASINREEEQFF. The CDR3 nucleotides are TGTGCCAGTATCAACAGGGAAGAAGAGCAGTTCTTC. The V and J genes are TRBV19 and TRBJ2-1, with D possibly TRBD1 on 6 matching bases. CDR1 and CDR2 (germline): LNHDA, SQIVND (reference sequence). The CDR3 loop spans 12 amino acids. V lost 7 bases to trimming and J lost 10 bases, with 14 bases between them.

V usage is TRBV5-4 and J usage is TRBJ2-1; TRBD1 aligns across 8 bases. This CDR3 has 15 residues. Germline loops: CDR1 SGHNT, CDR2 YYREEE (reference sequence). The V and J ends lost 3 bases and 5 bases, in that order; junction bases with no gene match: 7. The CDR3: CASSSSGGADNEQFF. CDR3 coding DNA: TGTGCCAGCAGCTCTTCAGGGGGCGCAGACAATGAGCAGTTCTTC.

With respect to this clone: The same CDR3 is also encoded by other DNA sequences in this sample. The CDR3, as DNA: TGTGCCAGCAGCTTAGGACTAGCGGGAGCTAGCACAGATACGCAGTATTTT. Translated, it gives CASSLGLAGASTDTQYF. The chain couples TRBV7-9 to TRBJ2-3; TRBD2 matches at 12 bases. Germline loops: CDR1 SEHNR, CDR2 FQNEAQ (reference sequence). This CDR3 has 17 residues. With V trimmed by 1 base and J by 0 bases, 2 bases remained unmatched.

The chain has TRBV24-1 and TRBJ2-5; 8 bases are shared with TRBD1. The V segment lost 4 bases and the J segment 5 bases; nucleotides outside the gene matches: 8. Germline V gives CDR1 KGHDR, CDR2 SFDVKD. This CDR3 has 15 residues. CDR3 sequence (DNA): TGTGCCACCAGTGAAAAGGGACAGGCCCGGGAGACCCAGTACTTC. Translation gives CATSEKGQARETQYF.